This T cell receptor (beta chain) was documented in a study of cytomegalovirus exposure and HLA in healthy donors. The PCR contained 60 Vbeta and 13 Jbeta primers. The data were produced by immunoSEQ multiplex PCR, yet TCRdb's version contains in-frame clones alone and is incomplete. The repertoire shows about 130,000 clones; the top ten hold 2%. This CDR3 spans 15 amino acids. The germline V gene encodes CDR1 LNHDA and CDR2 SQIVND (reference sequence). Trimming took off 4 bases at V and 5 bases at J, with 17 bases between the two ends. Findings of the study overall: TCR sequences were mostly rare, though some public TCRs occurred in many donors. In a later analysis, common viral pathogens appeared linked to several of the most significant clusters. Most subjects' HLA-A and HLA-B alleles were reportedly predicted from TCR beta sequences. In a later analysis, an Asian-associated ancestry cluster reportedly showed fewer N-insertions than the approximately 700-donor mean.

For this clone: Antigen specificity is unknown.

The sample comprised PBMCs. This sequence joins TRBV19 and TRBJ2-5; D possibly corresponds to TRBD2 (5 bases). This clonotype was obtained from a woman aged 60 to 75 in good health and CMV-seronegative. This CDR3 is CASSTDPPPGETQYF. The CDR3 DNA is TGTGCCAGTAGTACCGACCCTCCCCCGGGGGAGACCCAGTACTTC.